This TCR beta chain was documented in a study of T-cell reconstitution after alpha-beta-depleted transplantation in children. This clonotype was found a few times. In germline, CDR1 is SEHNR, CDR2 FQNEAQ (reference sequence). The CDR3 runs 14 residues. Trimming took 7 bases from V and 4 from J; bases not matched to a gene: 9. Using unique molecular identifiers, the investigators prepared the TCRbeta library. A single record per CDR3 protein comes from TCRdb applying MiXCR to the PCR reads. The sample shows over 550,000 distinct CDR3 sequences, roughly a tenth of them seen only once. The genes are TRBV7-9 and TRBJ1-2; TRBD1 matches 7 bases. This receptor was obtained from a human donor who donated a stem cell graft to a child with acute myeloid leukemia. This specimen consisted of PBMCs from the stem cell graft donor, obtained from the stem cell graft. Here the CDR3 DNA reads TGTGCCAGCACTGAGACAGGGATCGGCTATGGCTACACCTTC. As protein: CASTETGIGYGYTF.